A single sample is the source of the 4 T cell receptor beta chains below, sequenced in a study of T cells after yellow fever vaccination. One entry per CDR3 protein results from TCRdb running MiXCR on the 5' RACE reads. The sample gives just under 600,000 distinct CDR3 sequences, about 14% of which show up once; around 15% is in the top ten. The material sequenced was PBMCs, taken on the day of the yellow fever booster vaccination. These TCRs come from a man aged 30 to 45 who received the YFV17D yellow fever vaccine.

CDR3 sequence: CASSPRQAYGYTF. CDR3 in DNA: TGTGCCAGCAGCCCTCGACAGGCCTATGGCTACACCTTC. The V gene is TRBV7-8, the J gene TRBJ1-2; possible D gene TRBD1, 6 bases. The CDR3 consists of 13 residues. Trimming shortened V by 5 bases and J by 4 bases, and 11 bases separated the two germline ends. Germline lookup yields CDR1 SGHVS and CDR2 FQNEAQ.

The V and J genes are TRBV6-2 or TRBV6-3 and TRBJ2-1, with TRBD2 matching 7 bases. Germline trimming cut 4 bases from V and 6 bases from J; bases unmatched to any gene: 9. Looked up from germline, CDR1 is MNHEY and CDR2 is SVGEGT. The CDR3 spans 15 residues. The CDR3 sequence: CASSSWLAALNEQFF. In DNA form, the CDR3 reads TGTGCCAGCAGTTCTTGGCTAGCGGCCCTCAATGAGCAGTTCTTC.

The CDR3 nucleotides read TGCAGTGCAGGCGGGGGGACAGGGGTTTCCTACGAGCAGTACTTC. It is translated as CSAGGGTGVSYEQYF. This rearrangement joins TRBV20-1 to TRBJ2-7, with 10 bases identical to TRBD1. The CDR3 is made up of 15 amino acids. The junction had 9 bases not matched to a gene; V was cut back by 6 bases and J by 1 base. CDR1 and CDR2 (germline): DFQATT, SNEGSKA (reference sequence).

This clonotype has only a few counts. The V and J genes are TRBV6-5 and TRBJ1-4; D not certain. V lost 6 bases and J lost 7, with 9 bases in between. The CDR3 spans 12 residues. Germline V gene sequence: CDR1 MNHEY, CDR2 SVGAGI. The chain's CDR3 is CASRGGPEKLFF. As DNA, the CDR3 is TGTGCCAGCAGGGGAGGACCTGAAAAACTGTTTTTT.